This passage covers 8 T cell receptor beta chains from one sample sequenced in a study of cytotoxic CD8 clonotypes in ibrutinib-treated CLL. Libraries were prepared by immunoSEQ multiplex PCR; TCRdb keeps only in-frame clonotypes and omits some of them. Here the sample spans 53,000 or so clones, 54% being singletons. Sample: PBMCs, taken at disease progression, from a patient treated with ibrutinib. The receptors come from a human donor with chronic lymphocytic leukemia.

V is TRBV7-2 and J is TRBJ2-2; D possibly corresponds to TRBD1 (6 bases). CDR1 SGHTA and CDR2 FQGNSA come from the germline V gene. Trimming took 5 bases from V and 6 from J, leaving 10 bases between them. CDR3 length: 13 amino acids. The CDR3 DNA reads TGTGCCAGCAGCCTAACAGGGTCCGGGGAGCTGTTTTTT. This codes for CASSLTGSGELFF.

V is TRBV4-1 and J is TRBJ2-6; a possible D gene is TRBD1 (6 bases). The CDR3 covers 14 residues. CDR1 MGHRA and CDR2 YSYEKL come from the germline V gene. Trimming pared 5 bases from V and 5 bases from J, leaving 10 bases between. CDR3 region: CASSEQGWANVLTF. CDR3 in DNA: TGCGCCAGCAGCGAACAGGGCTGGGCCAACGTCCTGACTTTC.

This clone was found a few times. The chain has TRBV7-8 and TRBJ2-1; perhaps TRBD1 as D (7 bases). This CDR3 contains 13 residues. The V end was cut by 11 bases, the J end by 10 bases, with 21 bases between. Germline lookup yields CDR1 SGHVS and CDR2 FQNEAQ. CDR3 residues: CAAGTAPDVEQFF. The CDR3 DNA reads TGTGCCGCGGGGACAGCTCCCGACGTGGAGCAGTTCTTC.

The chain joins TRBV25-1 to TRBJ1-4; the D gene is possibly TRBD1 (5 bases). V gave up 1 base and J gave up 0 bases, with 12 bases separating them. The germline gives CDR1 MGHDK, CDR2 SYGVNS. There are 17 residues in the CDR3. The CDR3 spells CASSELGEGSTNEKLFF. DNA of the CDR3: TGTGCCAGCAGTGAATTGGGAGAGGGGTCAACTAATGAAAAACTGTTTTTT.

This clone was seen more than once but under ten times. The DNA for the CDR3 is TGTGCCAGCAGCCCCGGTCTAGCGGGAGGGCCTAGAAAGGACAATGAGCAGTTCTTC. This sequence encodes CASSPGLAGGPRKDNEQFF. The chain has TRBV7-3 and TRBJ2-1; 12 bases fit TRBD2. The CDR3 loop spans 19 amino acids. The germline CDR1 and CDR2 sequences are SGHTA and FQGTGA. V lost 5 bases to trimming and J lost 5 bases; unmatched junction nucleotides: 16.

J is TRBJ2-7 and V is TRBV28; D is uncertain. V was shortened by 5 bases and J by 2 bases, with 16 bases between the two germline ends. Germline CDR1 is MDHEN and CDR2 is SYDVKM. CDR3 size: 15 residues. The CDR3: CASSRTDRMTYEQYF. CDR3 nucleotides: TGTGCCAGCAGTCGGACGGACCGAATGACCTACGAGCAGTACTTC. Full variable domain (rest looked up from reference TRBV28 and TRBJ2-7): DVKVTQSSRYLVKRTGEKVFLECVQDMDHENMFWYRQDPGLGLRLIYFSYDVKMKEKGDIPEGYSVSREKKERFSLILESASTNQTSMYLCASSRTDRMTYEQYFGPGTRLTVT.

The CDR3 protein is CASSLVRGAYEQYF. DNA of the CDR3: TGTGCCAGCAGTCTAGTGCGGGGGGCCTACGAGCAGTACTTC. The gene calls are TRBV7-2 and TRBJ2-7, with 8 bases lining up with TRBD2. This CDR3 comprises 14 residues. Germline V gene data show CDR1 as SGHTA and CDR2 as FQGNSA. V dropped 6 bases and J dropped 2; count of bases not matched to a gene: 6.

The V and J genes are TRBV19 and TRBJ2-1, with TRBD2 matching 8 bases. The CDR3 spans 16 residues. The germline gives CDR1 LNHDA, CDR2 SQIVND (reference sequence). The junction had 9 bases not matched to a gene; V was cut back by 4 bases and J by 4 bases. The CDR3 DNA sequence: TGTGCCAGTAGTAACCCAGGGGCGGGAGGTTACAATGAGCAGTTCTTC. It translates to CASSNPGAGGYNEQFF.